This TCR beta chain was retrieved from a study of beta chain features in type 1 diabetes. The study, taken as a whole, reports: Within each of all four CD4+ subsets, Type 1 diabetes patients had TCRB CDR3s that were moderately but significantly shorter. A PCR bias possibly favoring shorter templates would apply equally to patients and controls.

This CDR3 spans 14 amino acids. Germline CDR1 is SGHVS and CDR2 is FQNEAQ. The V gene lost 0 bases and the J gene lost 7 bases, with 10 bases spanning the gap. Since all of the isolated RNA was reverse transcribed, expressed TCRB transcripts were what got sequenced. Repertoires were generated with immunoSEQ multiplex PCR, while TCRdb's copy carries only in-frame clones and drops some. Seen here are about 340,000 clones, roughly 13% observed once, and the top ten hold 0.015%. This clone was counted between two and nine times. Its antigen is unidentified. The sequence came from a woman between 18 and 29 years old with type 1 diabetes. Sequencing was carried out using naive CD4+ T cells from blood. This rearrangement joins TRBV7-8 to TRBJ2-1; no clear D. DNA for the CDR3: TGTGCCAGCAGCTTAGCGTGGCCCCATAATGAGCAGTTCTTC. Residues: CASSLAWPHNEQFF.